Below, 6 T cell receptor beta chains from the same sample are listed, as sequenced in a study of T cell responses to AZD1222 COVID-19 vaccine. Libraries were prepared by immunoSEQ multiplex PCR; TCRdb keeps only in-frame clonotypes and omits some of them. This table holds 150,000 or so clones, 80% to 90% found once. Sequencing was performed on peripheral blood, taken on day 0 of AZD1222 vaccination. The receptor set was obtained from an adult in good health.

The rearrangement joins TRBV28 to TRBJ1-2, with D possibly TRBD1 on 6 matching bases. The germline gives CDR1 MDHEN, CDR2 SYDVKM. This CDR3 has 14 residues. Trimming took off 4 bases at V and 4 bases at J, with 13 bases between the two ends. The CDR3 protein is CASSYAGQIYGYTF. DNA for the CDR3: TGTGCCAGCAGTTATGCCGGACAGATCTATGGCTACACCTTC.

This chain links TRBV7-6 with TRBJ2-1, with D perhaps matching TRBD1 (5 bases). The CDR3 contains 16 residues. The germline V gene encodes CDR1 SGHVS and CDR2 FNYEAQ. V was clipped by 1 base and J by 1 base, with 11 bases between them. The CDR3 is CASSLDPGSSYNEQFF. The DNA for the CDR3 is TGTGCCAGCAGCTTAGACCCAGGGTCATCCTACAATGAGCAGTTCTTC.

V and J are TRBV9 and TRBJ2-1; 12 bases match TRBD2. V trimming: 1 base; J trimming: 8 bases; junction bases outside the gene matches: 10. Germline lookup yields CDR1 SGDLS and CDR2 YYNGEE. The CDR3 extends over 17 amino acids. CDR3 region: CASSVRLAGGPGDEQFF. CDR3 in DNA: TGTGCCAGCAGCGTACGTCTAGCGGGGGGGCCAGGGGATGAGCAGTTCTTC.

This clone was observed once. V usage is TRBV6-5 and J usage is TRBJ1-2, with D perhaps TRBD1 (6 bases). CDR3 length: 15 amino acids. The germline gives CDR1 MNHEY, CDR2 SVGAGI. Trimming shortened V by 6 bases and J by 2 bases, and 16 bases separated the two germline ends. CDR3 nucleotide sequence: TGTGCCAGCAGACCGTTTTTACAGGGCAACTATGGCTACACCTTC. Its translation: CASRPFLQGNYGYTF.

This CDR3 is CASSYEVRWGETQYF. CDR3 DNA: TGTGCCAGCAGTTACGAGGTCAGGTGGGGGGAGACCCAGTACTTC. The chain couples TRBV6-2 or TRBV6-3 to TRBJ2-5; the D call may be TRBD1 or TRBD2 (5 bases each). Germline V gene data show CDR1 as MNHEY and CDR2 as SVGEGT. The CDR3 covers 15 residues. V was cut by 2 bases and J by 5 bases, with 15 bases left in between.

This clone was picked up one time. CDR3 coding DNA: TGTGCCTGGAGCCTTAGACTAACAACTAATGAAAAACTGTTTTTT. It yields the protein CAWSLRLTTNEKLFF. This chain links TRBV30 with TRBJ1-4, with D unclear. V lost 3 bases and J lost 0, with 11 bases in between. CDR1 is GTSNPN and CDR2 is SVGIG in the germline V gene (reference sequence). This CDR3 spans 15 amino acids.